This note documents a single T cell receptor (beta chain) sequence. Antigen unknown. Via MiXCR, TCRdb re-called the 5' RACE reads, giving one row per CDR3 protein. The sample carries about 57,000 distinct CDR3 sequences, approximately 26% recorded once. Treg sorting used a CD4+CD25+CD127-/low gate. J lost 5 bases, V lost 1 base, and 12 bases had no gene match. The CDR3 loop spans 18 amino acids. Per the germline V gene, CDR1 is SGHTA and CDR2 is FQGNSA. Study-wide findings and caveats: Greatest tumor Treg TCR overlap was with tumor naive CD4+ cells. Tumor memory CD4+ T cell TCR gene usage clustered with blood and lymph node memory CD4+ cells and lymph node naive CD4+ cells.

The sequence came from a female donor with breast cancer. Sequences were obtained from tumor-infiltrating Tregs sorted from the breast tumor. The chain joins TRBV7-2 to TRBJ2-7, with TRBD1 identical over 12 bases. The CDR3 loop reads CASSLDYAGTGGINEQYF. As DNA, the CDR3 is TGTGCCAGCAGCTTAGACTATGCCGGGACAGGGGGCATTAACGAGCAGTACTTC.